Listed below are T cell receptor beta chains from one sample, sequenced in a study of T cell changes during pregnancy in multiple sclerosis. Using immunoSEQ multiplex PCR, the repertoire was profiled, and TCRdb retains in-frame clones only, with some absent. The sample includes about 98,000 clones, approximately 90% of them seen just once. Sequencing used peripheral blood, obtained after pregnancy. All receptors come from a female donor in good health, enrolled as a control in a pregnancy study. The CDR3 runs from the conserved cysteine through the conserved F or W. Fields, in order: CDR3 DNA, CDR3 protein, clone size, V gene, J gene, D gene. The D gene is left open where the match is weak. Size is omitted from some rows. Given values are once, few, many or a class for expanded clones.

TGCGCCAGCAGCCACGTGACGTGGGAGGCGGGTGTGTTGGGCAATACGCAGTATTTT	CASSHVTWEAGVLGNTQYF	NA	TRBV4-1	TRBJ2-3	NA
TGTGCCAGCAGAAGCGGGGGGCCCTTGGAAGAGACCCAGTACTTC	CASRSGGPLEETQYF	NA	TRBV5-6	TRBJ2-5	TRBD2
TGTGCCAGCAGCTTAGCGCCACAGCTGAACACTGAAGCTTTCTTT	CASSLAPQLNTEAFF	few	TRBV7-6	TRBJ1-1	NA
TGTGCCAGCAGTCCCCTGGGGGCAGGGGCCCAAGCTTTCTTT	CASSPLGAGAQAFF	NA	TRBV25-1	TRBJ1-1	NA
TGTGCCAGCAGTGAATCGGGGATCGGTCAGCCCCAGCATTTT	CASSESGIGQPQHF	NA	TRBV6-1	TRBJ1-5	NA
TGTGCCAGCTCACGAGGGGACAGGGGAGCGGGTCAGCCCCAGCATTTT	CASSRGDRGAGQPQHF	NA	TRBV18	TRBJ1-5	TRBD1
TGTGCCAGCACCCCCCGTGGCGGGAGCCGGGGTTTTGGTGAGCAGTTCTTC	CASTPRGGSRGFGEQFF	NA	TRBV4-2	TRBJ2-1	TRBD2
TGTGCCAGCTCACCACCACTAGATTTTGGCGGCTACACCTTC	CASSPPLDFGGYTF	NA	TRBV18	TRBJ1-2	NA
TGTGCCAGCAGCTTAGGCCTAATGGTACAGGCCGAAGAGACCCAGTACTTC	CASSLGLMVQAEETQYF	NA	TRBV13	TRBJ2-5	NA
TGTGCCAGCAGCTTACCCAGACGACAGGGTCTGAATCAGCCCCAGCATTTT	CASSLPRRQGLNQPQHF	NA	TRBV7-8	TRBJ1-5	TRBD1
TGTGCCAGTAGGCTCGGACAGAAGGTTAATGAGCAGTTCTTC	CASRLGQKVNEQFF	NA	TRBV19	TRBJ2-1	NA
TGTGCCAGCTCTCTCCAGGGGATGAGCGTCCTGACTTTC	CASSLQGMSVLTF	NA	TRBV18	TRBJ2-6	NA
TGTGCCAGCGAATTTGGCGGTAGGCGGGGGGGCCTCTTAGTCTTC	CASEFGGRRGGLLVF	NA	TRBV5-4	TRBJ2-1	TRBD2
TGTGCCAACCCGGGAGAGATTAACTATGGCTACACCTTC	CANPGEINYGYTF	NA	TRBV2	TRBJ1-2	NA
TGTGCCAGCAGCCGCGGGACTAGCGGGACCAATGAGCAGTTCTTC	CASSRGTSGTNEQFF	NA	TRBV7-2	TRBJ2-1	TRBD2
TGTGCCAGTAGTATAGGAGGAGGGGTGCACGAGCAGTACTTC	CASSIGGGVHEQYF	NA	TRBV19	TRBJ2-7	NA
TGTGCCAGCGACAGGATTCCCTACGAGCAGTACTTC	CASDRIPYEQYF	NA	TRBV6-1	TRBJ2-7	NA
TGTGCCAGTAGTATTAGTAATCAGCCCCAGCATTTT	CASSISNQPQHF	NA	TRBV19	TRBJ1-5	NA
TGTGCCAGCAGCCTCAGGGTAACGGACTATGGCTACACCTTC	CASSLRVTDYGYTF	NA	TRBV7-9	TRBJ1-2	NA
TGTGCCGGCAGAGAGGTGCGCGGGAGACACAATGAGCAGTTCTTC	CAGREVRGRHNEQFF	NA	TRBV30	TRBJ2-1	TRBD2
TGTGCCACCAGCAGAGGAGGACAAAGCCCTAATGAGCAGTTCTTC	CATSRGGQSPNEQFF	NA	TRBV15	TRBJ2-1	NA
TGTGCCACCAGCAGGGGACAAGGGGAGCAGCCCCAGCATTTT	CATSRGQGEQPQHF	once	TRBV15	TRBJ1-5	NA
TGTGCCAGCGGCCCCCGGGGGCCCCAGCATTTT	CASGPRGPQHF	NA	TRBV27	TRBJ1-5	NA
TGTGCCAGCACCTTGAAGGGGCAGGGAATAGACGAGCAGTACTTC	CASTLKGQGIDEQYF	NA	TRBV5-4	TRBJ2-7	NA
TGTGCCAGCAGCCCTGGGGGGTTTAATTCACCCCTCCACTTT	CASSPGGFNSPLHF	NA	TRBV7-9	TRBJ1-6	NA
TGTGCCAGCAGCGTCCAGGGACTAGCGGGTAGAACAGATACGCAGTATTTT	CASSVQGLAGRTDTQYF	NA	TRBV9	TRBJ2-3	TRBD2
TGTGCCAGCAGCCCCTCCCACGGTCTTGCAACTAATGAAAAACTGTTTTTT	CASSPSHGLATNEKLFF	NA	TRBV9	TRBJ1-4	NA
TGTGCCAGTAGTCCCCGCGCAGGCACTGAAGCTTTCTTT	CASSPRAGTEAFF	few	TRBV19	TRBJ1-1	NA
TGTGCCAGTAGAGGGGGTAGTGGGAACACCGGGGAGCTGTTTTTT	CASRGGSGNTGELFF	NA	TRBV19	TRBJ2-2	NA
TGTGCCAGCAGCCCTACAGGGAACTATGGCTACACCTTC	CASSPTGNYGYTF	NA	TRBV9	TRBJ1-2	NA
TGCGCCAGCACGGGACTAGCGGTAGATACGCAGTATTTT	CASTGLAVDTQYF	NA	TRBV5-1	TRBJ2-3	TRBD2
TGTGCCAGCCGGGGACAGAGTAATGAAAAACTGTTTTTT	CASRGQSNEKLFF	NA	TRBV6-1	TRBJ1-4	TRBD1
TGCAGCGTTGTTCCACTGGTCGACTATGGCTACACCTTC	CSVVPLVDYGYTF	NA	TRBV29-1	TRBJ1-2	NA
TGCAGCGTCGACCCGACAGGGCTCTATGGCTACACCTTC	CSVDPTGLYGYTF	NA	TRBV29-1	TRBJ1-2	TRBD1
TGTGCCAGCAGTTCCAGCGGACTTTCAGATACGCAGTATTTT	CASSSSGLSDTQYF	NA	TRBV28	TRBJ2-3	NA
TGTGCCAGCAATGACAGGGACAATCAGCCCCAGCATTTT	CASNDRDNQPQHF	once	TRBV6-5	TRBJ1-5	TRBD1
TGCGCCAGCAGCGAAGCTAGCGGGGTAGAGACCCAGTACTTC	CASSEASGVETQYF	NA	TRBV10-1	TRBJ2-5	TRBD2
TGCGCCAGCAGCTTGGGCGGCAGGGGTTTTGGCTACACCTTC	CASSLGGRGFGYTF	NA	TRBV5-1	TRBJ1-2	NA
TGTGCCAGCAGCCCCCCGGGGGTAGCGGCTAGCACAGATACGCAGTATTTT	CASSPPGVAASTDTQYF	NA	TRBV27	TRBJ2-3	NA
TGTGCCAGCAGTTACTCAACCGGGGCTGGAAACACCATATATTTT	CASSYSTGAGNTIYF	NA	TRBV6-5	TRBJ1-3	NA
TGTGCCAGCAGTGAATATGGGGGGAGTCGTGAGCAGTTCTTC	CASSEYGGSREQFF	NA	TRBV25-1	TRBJ2-1	NA
TGTGCCAGCAGTTTTGCCCGACTTGGAGATAGGGCTTTCTTT	CASSFARLGDRAFF	once	TRBV28	TRBJ1-1	NA
TGTGCCAGCAGCTTAGGGACTAGCGGGAGTGTCAATGAGCAGTTCTTC	CASSLGTSGSVNEQFF	NA	TRBV7-8	TRBJ2-1	TRBD2
TGCAGCGCCCGGACAGGGGGAAGTCACACTGAAGCTTTCTTT	CSARTGGSHTEAFF	NA	TRBV29-1	TRBJ1-1	TRBD1
TGTGCCAGCAGCTTAATCGGCAGGGGCCCTGAAGCTTTCTTT	CASSLIGRGPEAFF	NA	TRBV7-9	TRBJ1-1	NA
TGTGCCACTTCAGAGTCCAGAGGGACTAGAACCTTCATTCAGTACTTC	CATSESRGTRTFIQYF	NA	TRBV2	TRBJ2-4	TRBD2
TGTGCCAGCAGGTCCGGGACAGAGGATGAAAAACTGTTTTTT	CASRSGTEDEKLFF	NA	TRBV11-3	TRBJ1-4	TRBD1
TGTGCCAGCAGTGGGACTAGCGGCTACGAGCAGTACTTC	CASSGTSGYEQYF	NA	TRBV28	TRBJ2-7	TRBD2
TGTGCCAGCAGCTTAGTGCAGGGGTCCGTCCAAGGCTACACCTTC	CASSLVQGSVQGYTF	NA	TRBV7-6	TRBJ1-2	NA
TGTGCCAGTAGTATAATTCGAGGAGGGTTTGGCACTGAAGCTTTCTTT	CASSIIRGGFGTEAFF	NA	TRBV19	TRBJ1-1	NA
TGCGCCAGCAGCTTTTACAGCCTCAATGAGCAGTTCTTC	CASSFYSLNEQFF	NA	TRBV5-1	TRBJ2-1	NA
TGCGCCAGCAGCCACCCCCCGGCAGGGGGCTATGGTGAGACCCAGTACTTC	CASSHPPAGGYGETQYF	NA	TRBV4-1	TRBJ2-5	TRBD1
TGTGCCAGCAGTGAGGTCTCCCGGCTTAATGAAAAACTGTTTTTT	CASSEVSRLNEKLFF	NA	TRBV5-6	TRBJ1-4	NA
TGTGCCAGCAGTGTTTGGGGAGCCCACACAGATACGCAGTATTTT	CASSVWGAHTDTQYF	NA	TRBV2	TRBJ2-3	NA
TGCAGCGTTGCCCCCTGGGCAGGGGGCATAAGGAATGAGCAGTTCTTC	CSVAPWAGGIRNEQFF	NA	TRBV29-1	TRBJ2-1	TRBD1
TGTGCCTCTAACGGAGGGGACCAGGGCCCCTACGAGCAGTACTTC	CASNGGDQGPYEQYF	NA	TRBV28	TRBJ2-7	NA
TGTGCCAGCAGCCCCTCCGGAGATACGCAGTATTTT	CASSPSGDTQYF	once	TRBV13	TRBJ2-3	NA
TGCGCCAGCAGCTACGGAGGGCCTTTTACCTACGAGCAGTACTTC	CASSYGGPFTYEQYF	NA	TRBV4-1	TRBJ2-7	NA
TGCGCCAGCAGCGACCCTTCTCAGGGCAGGGTGGTTGGCTACACCTTC	CASSDPSQGRVVGYTF	NA	TRBV5-1	TRBJ1-2	NA